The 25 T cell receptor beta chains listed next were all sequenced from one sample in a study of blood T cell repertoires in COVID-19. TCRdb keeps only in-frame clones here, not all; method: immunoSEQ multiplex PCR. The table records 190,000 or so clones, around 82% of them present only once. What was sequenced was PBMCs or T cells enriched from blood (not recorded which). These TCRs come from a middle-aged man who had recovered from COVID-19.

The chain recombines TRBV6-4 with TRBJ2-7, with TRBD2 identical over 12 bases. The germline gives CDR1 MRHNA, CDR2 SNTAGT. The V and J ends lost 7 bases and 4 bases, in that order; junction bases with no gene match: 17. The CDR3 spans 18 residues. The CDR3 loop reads CASTPQGTSGFGIYEQYV. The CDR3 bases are TGTGCCAGCACCCCTCAGGGGACTAGCGGGTTTGGCATTTACGAGCAGTACGTC.

The CDR3 nucleotides read TGTGCCAGCAGCTCCACAGGGAACTATGGCTACACCTTC. Residues: CASSSTGNYGYTF. The chain joins TRBV5-6 to TRBJ1-2; tentatively, D is TRBD1 (6 bases). CDR1 and CDR2 from the germline V gene are SGHDT and YYEEEE. There are 13 residues in the CDR3. V lost 3 bases, J lost 2 bases, and 8 bases lay in between.

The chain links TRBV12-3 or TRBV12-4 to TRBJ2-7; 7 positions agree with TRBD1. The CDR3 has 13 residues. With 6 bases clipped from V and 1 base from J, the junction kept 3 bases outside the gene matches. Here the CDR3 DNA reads TGTGCCAGCAGCCAGGGGGAGTCCTACGAGCAGTACGTC. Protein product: CASSQGESYEQYV.

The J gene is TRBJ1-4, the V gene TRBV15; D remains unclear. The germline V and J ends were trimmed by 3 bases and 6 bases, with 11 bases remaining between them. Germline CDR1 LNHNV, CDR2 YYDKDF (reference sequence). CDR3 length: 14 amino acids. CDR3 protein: CATSRGVQDEKLFF. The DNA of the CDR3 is TGTGCCACCAGCAGGGGAGTTCAGGATGAAAAACTGTTTTTT.

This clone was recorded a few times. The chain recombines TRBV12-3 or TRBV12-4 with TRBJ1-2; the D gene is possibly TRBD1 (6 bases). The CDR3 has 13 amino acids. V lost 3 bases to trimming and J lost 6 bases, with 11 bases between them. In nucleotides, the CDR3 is TGTGCCAGCAGTTTTGAGGGGGGGGATGGCTACACCTTC. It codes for CASSFEGGDGYTF.

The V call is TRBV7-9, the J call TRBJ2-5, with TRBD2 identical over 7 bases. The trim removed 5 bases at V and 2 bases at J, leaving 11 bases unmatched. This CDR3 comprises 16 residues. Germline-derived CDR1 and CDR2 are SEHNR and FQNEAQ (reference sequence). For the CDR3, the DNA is TGTGCCAGCAGCGCCTTTCCGGGGGGAAATCAAGAGACCCAGTACTTC. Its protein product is CASSAFPGGNQETQYF.

The CDR3 protein is CASSLAGQGTGNTIYF. The CDR3 DNA is TGCGCCAGCAGCTTGGCAGGACAGGGAACAGGAAACACCATATATTTT. The gene calls are TRBV5-1 and TRBJ1-3; 8 nucleotides agree with TRBD1. The V and J ends lost 0 bases and 4 bases, in that order; junction bases with no gene match: 6. Per germline, CDR1 SGHRS and CDR2 YFSETQ. This CDR3 has 16 residues.

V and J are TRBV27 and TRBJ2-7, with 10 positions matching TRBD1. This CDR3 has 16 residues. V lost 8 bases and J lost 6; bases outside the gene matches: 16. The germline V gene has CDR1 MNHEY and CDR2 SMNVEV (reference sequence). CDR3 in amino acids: CASAVRERQGAGEQYF. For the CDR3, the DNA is TGTGCCAGCGCGGTTAGGGAGAGACAGGGGGCCGGCGAGCAGTACTTC.

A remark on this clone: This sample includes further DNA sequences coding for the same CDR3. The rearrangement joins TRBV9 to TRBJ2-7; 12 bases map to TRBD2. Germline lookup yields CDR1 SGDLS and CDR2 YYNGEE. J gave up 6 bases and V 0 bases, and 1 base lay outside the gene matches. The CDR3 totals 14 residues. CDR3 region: CASSVGGLAGEQYF. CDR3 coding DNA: TGTGCCAGCAGCGTAGGGGGACTAGCGGGCGAGCAGTACTTC.

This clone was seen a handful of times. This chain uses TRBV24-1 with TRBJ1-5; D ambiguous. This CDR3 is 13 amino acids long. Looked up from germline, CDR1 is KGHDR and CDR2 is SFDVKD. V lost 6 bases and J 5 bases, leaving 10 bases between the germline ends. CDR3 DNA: TGTGCCACCAGTTCCCGTTCAGATCAGCCCCAGCATTTT. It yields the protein CATSSRSDQPQHF.

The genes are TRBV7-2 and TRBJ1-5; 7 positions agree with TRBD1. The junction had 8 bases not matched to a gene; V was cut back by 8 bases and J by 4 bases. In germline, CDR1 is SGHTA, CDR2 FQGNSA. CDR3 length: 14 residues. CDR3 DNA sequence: TGTGCCAGCCGAGGGGGCAGAGGGAATCAGCCCCAGCATTTT. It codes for CASRGGRGNQPQHF.

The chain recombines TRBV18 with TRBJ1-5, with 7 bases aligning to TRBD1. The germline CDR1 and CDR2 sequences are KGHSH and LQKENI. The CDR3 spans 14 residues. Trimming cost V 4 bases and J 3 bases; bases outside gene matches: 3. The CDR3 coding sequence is TGTGCCAGCTCACTGGACAGGTACAATCAGCCCCAGCATTTT. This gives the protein CASSLDRYNQPQHF.

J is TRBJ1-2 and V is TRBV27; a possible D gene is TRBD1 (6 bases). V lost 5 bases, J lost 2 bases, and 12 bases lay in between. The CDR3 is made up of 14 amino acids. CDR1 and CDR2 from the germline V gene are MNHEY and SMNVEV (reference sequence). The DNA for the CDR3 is TGTGCCAGCAGTGCGATACAGGGAAACTATGGCTACACCTTC. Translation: CASSAIQGNYGYTF.

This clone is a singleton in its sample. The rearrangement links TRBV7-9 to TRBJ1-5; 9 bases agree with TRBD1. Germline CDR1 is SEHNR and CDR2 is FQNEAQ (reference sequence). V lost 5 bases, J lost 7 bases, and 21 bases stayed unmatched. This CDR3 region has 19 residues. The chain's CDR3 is CASSATGTGLADRRQPQHF. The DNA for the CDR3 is TGTGCCAGCAGCGCAACCGGGACAGGGCTTGCAGATCGGAGGCAGCCCCAGCATTTT.

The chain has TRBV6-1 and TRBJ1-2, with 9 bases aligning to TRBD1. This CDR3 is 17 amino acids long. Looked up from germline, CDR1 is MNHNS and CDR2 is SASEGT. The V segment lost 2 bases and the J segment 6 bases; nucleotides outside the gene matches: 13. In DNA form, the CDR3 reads TGTGCCAGCAGTGAAAGGTACAGGGGGCCCGGGATCCATGGCTACACCTTC. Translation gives CASSERYRGPGIHGYTF.

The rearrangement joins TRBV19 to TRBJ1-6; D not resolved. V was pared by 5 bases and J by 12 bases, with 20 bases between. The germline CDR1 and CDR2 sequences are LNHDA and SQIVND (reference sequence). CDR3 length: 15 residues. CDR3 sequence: CASSGGPYSEGPLHF. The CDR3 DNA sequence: TGTGCCAGTAGTGGAGGACCTTACTCTGAGGGACCCCTCCACTTT.

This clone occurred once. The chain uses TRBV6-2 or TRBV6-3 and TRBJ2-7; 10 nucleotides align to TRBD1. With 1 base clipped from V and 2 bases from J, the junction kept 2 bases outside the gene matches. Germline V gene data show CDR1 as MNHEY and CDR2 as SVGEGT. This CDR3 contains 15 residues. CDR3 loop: CASSYLGTGAYEQYV. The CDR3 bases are TGTGCCAGCAGTTACTTAGGGACAGGGGCCTACGAGCAGTACGTC.

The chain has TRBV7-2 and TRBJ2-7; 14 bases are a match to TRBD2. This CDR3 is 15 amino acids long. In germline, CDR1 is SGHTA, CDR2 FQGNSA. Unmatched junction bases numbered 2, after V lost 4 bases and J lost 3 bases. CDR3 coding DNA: TGTGCCAGCAGCTCGGGACTAGCGGGAGTCTACGAGCAGTACTTC. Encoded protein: CASSSGLAGVYEQYF.

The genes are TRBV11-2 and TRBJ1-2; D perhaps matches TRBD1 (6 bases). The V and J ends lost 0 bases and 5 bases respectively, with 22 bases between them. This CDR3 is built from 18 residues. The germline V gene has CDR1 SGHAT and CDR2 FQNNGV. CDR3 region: CASSLDSLSTGPSYGYTF. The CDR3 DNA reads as TGTGCCAGCAGCTTAGATTCTCTCTCCACAGGGCCCTCTTATGGCTACACCTTC.

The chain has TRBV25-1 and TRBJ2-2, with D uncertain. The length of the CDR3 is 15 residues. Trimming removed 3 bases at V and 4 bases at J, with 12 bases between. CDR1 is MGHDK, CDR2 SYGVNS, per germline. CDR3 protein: CASSDRPGTTGELFF. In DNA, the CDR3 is TGTGCCAGCAGTGATCGGCCGGGTACCACCGGGGAGCTGTTTTTT. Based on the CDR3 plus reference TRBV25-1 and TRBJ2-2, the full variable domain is EADIYQTPRYLVIGTGKKITLECSQTMGHDKMYWYQQDPGMELHLIHYSYGVNSTEKGDLSSESTVSRIRTEHFPLTLESARPSHTSQYLCASSDRPGTTGELFFGEGSRLTVL.

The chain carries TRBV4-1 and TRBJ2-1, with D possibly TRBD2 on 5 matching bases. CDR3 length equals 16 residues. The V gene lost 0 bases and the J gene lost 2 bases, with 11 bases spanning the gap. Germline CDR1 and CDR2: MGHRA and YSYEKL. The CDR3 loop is CASSQDDYTPYNEQFF. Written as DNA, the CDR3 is TGCGCCAGCAGCCAAGATGACTACACCCCCTACAATGAGCAGTTCTTC.

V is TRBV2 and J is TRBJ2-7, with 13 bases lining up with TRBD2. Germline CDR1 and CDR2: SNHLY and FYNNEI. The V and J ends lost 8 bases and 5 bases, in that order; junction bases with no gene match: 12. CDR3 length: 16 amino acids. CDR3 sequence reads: CASGGNTGTSGDEQYF. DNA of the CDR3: TGTGCCAGCGGGGGAAACACCGGGACTAGCGGGGACGAGCAGTACTTC.

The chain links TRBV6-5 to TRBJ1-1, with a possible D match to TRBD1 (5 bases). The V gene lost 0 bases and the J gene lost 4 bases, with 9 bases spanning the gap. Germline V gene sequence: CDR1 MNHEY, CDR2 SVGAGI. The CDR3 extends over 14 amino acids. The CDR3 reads CASSYSAGTTEAFF. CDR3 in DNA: TGTGCCAGCAGTTACTCAGCGGGGACCACTGAAGCTTTCTTT.

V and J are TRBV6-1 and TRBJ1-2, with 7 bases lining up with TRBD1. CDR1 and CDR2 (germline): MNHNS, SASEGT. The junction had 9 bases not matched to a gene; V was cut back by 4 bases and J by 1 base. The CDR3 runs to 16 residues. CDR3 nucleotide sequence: TGTGCCAGCAGTGTACAGGGACAGACAAATAACTATGGCTACACCTTC. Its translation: CASSVQGQTNNYGYTF.

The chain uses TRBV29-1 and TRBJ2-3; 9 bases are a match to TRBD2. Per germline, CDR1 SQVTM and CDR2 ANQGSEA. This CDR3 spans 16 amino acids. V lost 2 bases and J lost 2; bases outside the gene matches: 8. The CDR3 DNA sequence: TGCAGCGTTGAAAGTCTAGCGGGACTGAACACAGATACGCAGTATTTT. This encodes CSVESLAGLNTDTQYF.